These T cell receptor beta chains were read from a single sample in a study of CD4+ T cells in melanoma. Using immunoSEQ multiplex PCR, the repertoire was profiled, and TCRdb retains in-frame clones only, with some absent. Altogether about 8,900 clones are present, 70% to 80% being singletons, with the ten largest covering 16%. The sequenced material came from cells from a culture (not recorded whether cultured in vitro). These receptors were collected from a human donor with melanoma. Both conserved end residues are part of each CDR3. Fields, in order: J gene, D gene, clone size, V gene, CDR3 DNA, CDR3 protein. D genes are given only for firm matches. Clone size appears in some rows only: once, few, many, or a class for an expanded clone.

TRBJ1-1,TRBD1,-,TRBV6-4,TGTGCCAGCACTCGGACAGGGAGAGTGGAAACTGAAGCTTTCTTT,CASTRTGRVETEAFF
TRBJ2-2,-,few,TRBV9,TGTGCCAGCAGCGTAGGTGGGCCTGGTACCGGGGAGCTGTTTTTT,CASSVGGPGTGELFF
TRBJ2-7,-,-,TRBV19,TGTGCCAGTAGTCCCGTTCTCTCTAGGAAGTATGGGCAGTACTTC,CASSPVLSRKYGQYF
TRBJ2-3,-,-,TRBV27,TGTGCCAGCAGTCCCCGGGGGAAGGGGAATACGCAGTATTTT,CASSPRGKGNTQYF
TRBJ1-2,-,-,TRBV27,TGTGCCAGCAGTTTATCGAGCAGGCATCCCCGCTATGGCTACACCTTC,CASSLSSRHPRYGYTF
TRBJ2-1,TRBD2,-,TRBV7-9,TGTGCCAGCAGCACCCTAGCGGGGGGAGGTGAGCAGTTCTTC,CASSTLAGGGEQFF
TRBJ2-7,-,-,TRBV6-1,TGTGCCAGCAGTGAACCGAGCTACGAGCAGTACTTC,CASSEPSYEQYF
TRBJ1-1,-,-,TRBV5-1,TGCGCCAGCAGCTTGGCCTTGGCCAGGGGACTGAACACTGAAGCTTTCTTT,CASSLALARGLNTEAFF
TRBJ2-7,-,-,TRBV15,TGTGCCACCAGCCCCATAGGGGCGGACAGTCATTTCTACGAGCAGTACTTC,CATSPIGADSHFYEQYF
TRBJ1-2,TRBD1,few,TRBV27,TGTGCCAGCACGGACAGGGGTAGAGCTGGCTACACCTTC,CASTDRGRAGYTF
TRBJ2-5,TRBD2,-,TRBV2,TGTGCCACTCCGGGACTAGCGGGGCTTTTTATAGTTATTCGAGATGGGACCCAGTACTTC,CATPGLAGLFIVIRDGTQYF
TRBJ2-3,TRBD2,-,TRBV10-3,TGTGCCATCAGTGAGTGGGCTAGCGGGGGCAATACGCAGTATTTT,CAISEWASGGNTQYF
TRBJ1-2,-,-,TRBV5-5,TGTGCCAGCAGGACCCGGGACATTAAAAACTATGGCTACACCTTC,CASRTRDIKNYGYTF
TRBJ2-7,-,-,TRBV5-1,TGCGCCAGCAGCGCCCTGGGGGCCTCAAAATACGAGCAGTACTTC,CASSALGASKYEQYF
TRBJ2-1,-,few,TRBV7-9,TGTGCCAGCAGCTCTGGACAGCAACCCTACAATGAGCAGTTCTTC,CASSSGQQPYNEQFF
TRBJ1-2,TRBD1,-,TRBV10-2,TGCGCCAGCAGTGCGGACAGGGAAGCGCGCTACACCTTC,CASSADREARYTF
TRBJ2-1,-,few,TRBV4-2,TGTGCCAGCAGCCAACAGGGTAGCTCCTACAATGAGCAGTTCTTC,CASSQQGSSYNEQFF
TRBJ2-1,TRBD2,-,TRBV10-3,TGTGCCATCAGGGAATCTAGCGGGGGGGCCTACAATGAGCAGTTCTTC,CAIRESSGGAYNEQFF
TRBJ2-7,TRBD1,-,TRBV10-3,TGTGCCATCAGTGAGTCGACAGGGAGCTCCTACGAGCAGTACTTC,CAISESTGSSYEQYF
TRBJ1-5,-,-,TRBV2,TGTGCCAGCAGTGGACCGTTACCTGGTGGCAATCAGCCCCAGCATTTT,CASSGPLPGGNQPQHF
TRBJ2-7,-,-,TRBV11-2,TGTGCCAGCAGCCCTCGTCTCGCGGGCTGGGAGCAGTACTTC,CASSPRLAGWEQYF
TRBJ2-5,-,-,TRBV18,TGTGCCAGCTCACGGTTGGCGGGGGCTCAAGAGACCCAGTACTTC,CASSRLAGAQETQYF
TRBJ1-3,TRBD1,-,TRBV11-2,TGTGCCAGCAGCTTAGTAGGGGACAGCCGAGCTACCATATATTTT,CASSLVGDSRATIYF
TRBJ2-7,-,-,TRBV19,TGTGCCAGTAGTACAGGGGGGAACTACGAGCAGTACTTC,CASSTGGNYEQYF
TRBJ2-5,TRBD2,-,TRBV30,TGTGCCTGGCGGGGTAGCGGGGCCGAAGAGACCCAGTACTTC,CAWRGSGAEETQYF
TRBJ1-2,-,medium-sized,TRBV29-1,TGCAGCGTTGAAGTTGTGGCCGGTGGCTACACCTTC,CSVEVVAGGYTF
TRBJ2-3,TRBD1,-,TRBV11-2,TGTGCCAGCAGCTTCGGGACAGGGTGGGTGGATACGCAGTATTTT,CASSFGTGWVDTQYF
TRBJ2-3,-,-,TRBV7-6,TGTGCCTTATGGTATTACCGGTACACAGATACGCAGTATTTT,CALWYYRYTDTQYF
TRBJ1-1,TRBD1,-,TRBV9,TGTGCCAGCAGCCCTCGACAGGGGATGAACACTGAAGCTTTCTTT,CASSPRQGMNTEAFF
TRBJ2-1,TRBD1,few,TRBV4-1,TGCGCCAGCGGACAGGACAGGGTCAATGAGCAGTTCTTC,CASGQDRVNEQFF
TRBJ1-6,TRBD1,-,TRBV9,TGTGCCAGCAGCTTGACGGGACAGGGGGAATCACCCCTCCACTTT,CASSLTGQGESPLHF
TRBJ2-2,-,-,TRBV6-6,TGTGCCAGCAGTTCGGACACCACCGGGGAGCTGTTTTTT,CASSSDTTGELFF
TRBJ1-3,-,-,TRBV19,TGTGCCAGTTGCAGAGGAAACACCATATATTTT,CASCRGNTIYF
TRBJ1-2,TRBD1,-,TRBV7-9,TGTGCCAGCAGCTTAGGGGACAGGGAGGGGCCCTATGGCTACACCTTC,CASSLGDREGPYGYTF
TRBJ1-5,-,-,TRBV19,TGTGCCAGTAGTCGGCGATGGGGGGGGGCGTTCCCCCAGCATTTT,CASSRRWGGAFPQHF
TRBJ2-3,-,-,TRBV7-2,TGTGCCAGCAGCCAACGGGCAAGTTCGGATACGCAGTATTTT,CASSQRASSDTQYF
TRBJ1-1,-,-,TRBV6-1,TGTGCCAGCGCCGCCCGGAACACTGAAGCTTTCTTT,CASAARNTEAFF
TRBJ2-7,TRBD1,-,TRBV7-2,TGTGCCAGCAGCTTAGTTGGGGACAGGGCAGACGAGCAGTACTTC,CASSLVGDRADEQYF
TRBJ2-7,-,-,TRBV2,TGTGCCAGCAGTGCAGACAGGCTCGTGAACGAGCAGTACTTC,CASSADRLVNEQYF
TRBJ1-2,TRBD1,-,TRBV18,TGTGCCAGCTCAACGGGACAGGGGGCGTACTATGGCTACACCTTC,CASSTGQGAYYGYTF
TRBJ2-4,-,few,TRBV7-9,TGTGCCAGCAGTTTTACTGGGGGGACCAAAAACATTCAGTACTTC,CASSFTGGTKNIQYF
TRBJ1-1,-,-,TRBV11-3,TGTGCCAGCAGCTTGAAGAACACTGAAGCTTTCTTT,CASSLKNTEAFF
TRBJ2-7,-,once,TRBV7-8,TGTGCCAGCAGCTTAAGCACATCCTACGAGCAGTACTTC,CASSLSTSYEQYF
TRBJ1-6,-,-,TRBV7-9,TGTGCCAGCAGCCAAGACGGAAGCCCAAATTCACCCCTCCACTTT,CASSQDGSPNSPLHF
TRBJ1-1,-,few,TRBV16,TGTGCCAGCAGCTTAAGACAATCCCCCGTGAACACTGAAGCTTTCTTT,CASSLRQSPVNTEAFF
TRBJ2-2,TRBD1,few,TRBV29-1,TGCAGCGTTGGAAAAACAGGGGACACCGGGGAGCTGTTTTTT,CSVGKTGDTGELFF
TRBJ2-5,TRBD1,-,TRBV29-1,TGCAGCGTTGGTAGGACAGGTGCAGAGACCCAGTACTTC,CSVGRTGAETQYF
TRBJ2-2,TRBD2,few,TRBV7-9,TGTGCCAGCTCCCGGGGGGACACCGGGGAGCTGTTTTTT,CASSRGDTGELFF
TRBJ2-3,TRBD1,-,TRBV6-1,TGTGCCAGCAGTGAACAGGGGGCAAACGGGGATACGCAGTATTTT,CASSEQGANGDTQYF
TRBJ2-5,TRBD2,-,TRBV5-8,TGTGCCAGCAGCTTGCGACTAGCGGGTGGAGAGACCCAGTACTTC,CASSLRLAGGETQYF
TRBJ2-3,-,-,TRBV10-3,TGTGCCATCAGTGAGTCAGGCAGAACAGATACGCAGTATTTT,CAISESGRTDTQYF
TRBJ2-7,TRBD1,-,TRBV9,TGTGCCAGCAGCGTAGGGACAGGGAACTACGAGCAGTACTTC,CASSVGTGNYEQYF
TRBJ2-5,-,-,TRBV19,TGTGCCAGTAGTATCGCACAGTCCGTGGTCGAGACCCAGTACTTC,CASSIAQSVVETQYF
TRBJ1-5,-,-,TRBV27,TGTGCCAGCAGTAATAACGTCAGGGGTCTCAATCAGCCCCAGCATTTT,CASSNNVRGLNQPQHF
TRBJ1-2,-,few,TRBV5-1,TGCGCCAGCAGCTTGGCCGGGGCCAGGGGAGTAGACTACACCTTC,CASSLAGARGVDYTF
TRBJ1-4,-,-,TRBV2,TGTGCCAGCAGTCCAGGGCCTCGGGGTTCGGAAAAACTGTTTTTT,CASSPGPRGSEKLFF
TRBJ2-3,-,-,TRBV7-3,TGTGCCAGCAGCTTAGACGGGGCGGATACGCAGTATTTT,CASSLDGADTQYF
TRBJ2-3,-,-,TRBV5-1,TGCGCCAGCAGCTTGGGTTCCGGCCACACAGATACGCAGTATTTT,CASSLGSGHTDTQYF